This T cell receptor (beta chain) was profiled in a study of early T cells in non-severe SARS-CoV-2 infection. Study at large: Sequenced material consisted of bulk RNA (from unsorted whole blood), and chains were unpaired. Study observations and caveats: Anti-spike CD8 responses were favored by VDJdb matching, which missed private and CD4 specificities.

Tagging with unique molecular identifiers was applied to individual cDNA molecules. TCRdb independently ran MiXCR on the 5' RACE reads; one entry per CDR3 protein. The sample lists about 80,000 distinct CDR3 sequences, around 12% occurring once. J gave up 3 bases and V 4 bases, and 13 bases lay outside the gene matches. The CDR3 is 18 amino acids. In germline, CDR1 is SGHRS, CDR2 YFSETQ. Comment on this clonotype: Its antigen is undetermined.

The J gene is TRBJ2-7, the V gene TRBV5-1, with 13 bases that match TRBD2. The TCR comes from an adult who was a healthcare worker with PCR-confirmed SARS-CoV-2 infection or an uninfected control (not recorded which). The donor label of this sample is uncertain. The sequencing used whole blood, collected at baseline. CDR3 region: CASSLTGTSGNLVYEQYF. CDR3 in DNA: TGCGCCAGCAGCCTGACCGGGACTAGCGGGAATCTAGTCTACGAGCAGTACTTC.